A selection of T cell receptor beta chains follows, all from one sample in a study of T cell clones after liver transplantation. Profiling relied on immunoSEQ multiplex PCR, and the TCRdb table lists in-frame clones only, not all of them. The sample consists of tens of thousands of clones, 71% of them appearing once. The sample here was CD4+ T cells from blood, taken before liver transplant. The receptor source for this set is a human donor who received a liver transplant. The CDR3 runs from the conserved cysteine through the conserved F or W. Fields, in order: V gene, D gene, J gene, clone size, CDR3 DNA, CDR3 protein. D genes are given only for firm matches. Where a row states a size, it is once, few, many or the class of an expanded clone; other rows omit it.

>TRBV28|.|TRBJ2-2|.
TGTGCCAGCAGCCACACTGGGGGCGGCACCGGGGAGCTGTTTTTT
CASSHTGGGTGELFF
>TRBV10-1|.|TRBJ1-1|once
TGCGCCAGCAAGATTAACAGGGCAGACACTGAAGCTTTCTTT
CASKINRADTEAFF
>TRBV9|TRBD2|TRBJ2-7|.
TGTGCCAGCAGCGTAGTAACTAGCGGGGTGGGAGAGCAGTACTTC
CASSVVTSGVGEQYF
>TRBV7-2|.|TRBJ2-7|few
TGTGCCAGCAGCTTCCTGAGGGGGGAGCAGTACTTC
CASSFLRGEQYF
>TRBV6-5|TRBD1|TRBJ2-7|.
TGTGCCAGCAGGCGGACAGGGGCTTCCTACGAGCAGTACTTC
CASRRTGASYEQYF
>TRBV13|.|TRBJ1-1|.
TGTGCCAGCAGCCAAAGACCCGGGACTGAAGCTTTCTTT
CASSQRPGTEAFF
>TRBV7-3|TRBD2|TRBJ2-5|medium-sized
TGTGCCAGCAGCTTAGGGGTAGCGGGGGGCCTACGAGAACGAGAGACCCAGTACTTC
CASSLGVAGGLRERETQYF
>TRBV30|TRBD2|TRBJ2-1|.
TGTGCCTGGAGATGGACTAGCGGTTCCTACAATGAGCAGTTCTTC
CAWRWTSGSYNEQFF
>TRBV11-2|TRBD2|TRBJ2-3|.
TGTGCCAGCAGCTTAGGGGAGGGTACAGATACGCAGTATTTT
CASSLGEGTDTQYF
>TRBV5-1|TRBD1|TRBJ1-2|.
TGCGCCAGCAGCTTGGGAACGCCGGGACAGGCTAACTATGGCTACACCTTC
CASSLGTPGQANYGYTF
>TRBV10-3|.|TRBJ1-4|.
TGTGCCATCAGTGGGTACAGAGGGGGTGAAAAACTGTTTTTT
CAISGYRGGEKLFF
>TRBV28|TRBD1|TRBJ1-5|few
TGTGCCAGCAGTACCCTCGGACAGGGCAAAAATCAGCCCCAGCATTTT
CASSTLGQGKNQPQHF
>TRBV7-3|TRBD2|TRBJ2-1|.
TGTGCCAGCAGCTTAAATGCGGGGGAGGGATTTGGTGAGCAGTTCTTC
CASSLNAGEGFGEQFF
>TRBV11-2|.|TRBJ2-7|.
TGTGCCAGCAGCTTAGGTGGGCCCCTCGACGAGCAGTACTTC
CASSLGGPLDEQYF
>TRBV7-9|.|TRBJ2-2|.
TGTGCCAGCACCCGCGAGGAAATTCGAGGGGAGCTGTTTTTT
CASTREEIRGELFF
>TRBV10-3|.|TRBJ1-3|.
TGTGCCATCGGCGTGGACAGCTCTGGAAACACCATATATTTT
CAIGVDSSGNTIYF
>TRBV30|.|TRBJ2-5|.
TGTGCCTGCCTTACAGCTTTCCAAGAGACCCAGTACTTC
CACLTAFQETQYF
>TRBV28|TRBD1|TRBJ1-1|.
TGTGCCAGCAGTTCCTCGTCGACAGGGCGGTACGGTGAAGCTTTCTTT
CASSSSSTGRYGEAFF
>TRBV5-8|TRBD2|TRBJ2-2|once
TGTGCCAGCAGCCTTAACGGGGGGTACACCGGGGAGCTGTTTTTT
CASSLNGGYTGELFF
>TRBV6-1|.|TRBJ1-3|.
TGTGCCAGCAGGGCCCGACTCGGGTCTGGAAACACCATATATTTT
CASRARLGSGNTIYF
>TRBV11-2|.|TRBJ2-7|.
TGTGCCAGCAGCTCTCGACGGGCCTACGAGCAGTACTTC
CASSSRRAYEQYF
>TRBV5-4|.|TRBJ2-7|.
TGTGCCAGCAGCTTGTACGGTGTAACTTACGAGCAGTACTTC
CASSLYGVTYEQYF
>TRBV28|TRBD1|TRBJ1-1|few
TGTGCCAGCAGTCCAGGGGGCGCGAGGAACACTGAAGCTTTCTTT
CASSPGGARNTEAFF
>TRBV6-5|TRBD1|TRBJ1-1|many
TGTGCCAGCAGTTCGGACAGGGACGCTGAAGCTTTCTTT
CASSSDRDAEAFF
>TRBV28|.|TRBJ1-3|.
TGTGCCAGCGGACACAGACCCTACGGGCCTGGAAACACCATATATTTT
CASGHRPYGPGNTIYF
>TRBV6-1|TRBD1|TRBJ1-1|once
TGTGCCAGCAGTGGGGGTCGGACCAGGGGGCGCTACACTGAAGCTTTCTTT
CASSGGRTRGRYTEAFF
>TRBV4-1|TRBD1|TRBJ1-3|.
TGCGCCAGCAGCCAACCAACAGGGGCTGGAAACACCATATATTTT
CASSQPTGAGNTIYF
>TRBV7-9|.|TRBJ1-1|.
TGTGCCAGCAGCTTATCTCAGGGAACTGAAGCTTTCTTT
CASSLSQGTEAFF
>TRBV18|TRBD1|TRBJ2-1|.
TGTGCCAGCTCACCGGAGGGACAGGGCTGGAATGAGCAGTTCTTC
CASSPEGQGWNEQFF
>TRBV4-2|.|TRBJ2-1|.
TGTGCCAGCAGCCAAGTCAAGTCTAGCAATGAGCAGTTCTTC
CASSQVKSSNEQFF
>TRBV2|.|TRBJ2-3|.
TGTGCCAGCACATCAACTTCTAGCACAGATACGCAGTATTTT
CASTSTSSTDTQYF
>TRBV28|TRBD1|TRBJ1-4|.
TGTGCCAGCAGTTTAGACAGGGGGCATGAAAAACTGTTTTTT
CASSLDRGHEKLFF
>TRBV7-9|.|TRBJ1-1|once
TGTGCCAGCAGACCAGCGCAGGGTTGGAACACTGAAGCTTTCTTT
CASRPAQGWNTEAFF
>TRBV19|TRBD1|TRBJ1-5|.
TGTGCCAGTAGTATAGATTTTCCGGGACAGGGTAGAAATCAGCCCCAGCATTTT
CASSIDFPGQGRNQPQHF
>TRBV5-1|TRBD1|TRBJ2-3|.
TGCGCCAGCAGCTTCAAACGGGACAGAGTCACAGATACGCAGTATTTT
CASSFKRDRVTDTQYF
>TRBV28|TRBD2|TRBJ2-5|once
TGTGCCAGCAGTTCAAGACTAGCGGGAAAGCAAGAGACCCAGTACTTC
CASSSRLAGKQETQYF
>TRBV6-5|.|TRBJ1-5|few
TGTGCCAGCAGACCGTGGGGGGACGGACAGCCCCAGCATTTT
CASRPWGDGQPQHF
>TRBV10-3|.|TRBJ2-7|few
TGTGCCATCAGTGAGTCGACCAGGGGCGAGCAGTACTTC
CAISESTRGEQYF
>TRBV7-2|.|TRBJ2-7|once
TGTGCCAGCAGCTTCCAATACGGCGAGCAGTACTTC
CASSFQYGEQYF
>TRBV6-6|TRBD1|TRBJ2-7|.
TGTGCCAGCAGTTATAATACAGGGGTCTACGAGCAGTACTTC
CASSYNTGVYEQYF
>TRBV27|TRBD1|TRBJ2-3|once
TGTGCCAGCAGTTGGCAGGGGGACAGGGGCACAGATACGCAGTATTTT
CASSWQGDRGTDTQYF
>TRBV6-1|TRBD1|TRBJ2-7|.
TGTGCCAGCAGTGAAAAGGGGGCCGGTCAAGGCGAGCAGTACTTC
CASSEKGAGQGEQYF
>TRBV30|TRBD2|TRBJ2-1|.
TGTGCCTGGGTGACGCCTGGGGTTAGCGGGGGGGCTATCTATGAGCAGTTCTTC
CAWVTPGVSGGAIYEQFF
>TRBV7-2|.|TRBJ2-7|.
TGTGCCAGCAGTTACTACTACGAGCAGTACTTC
CASSYYYEQYF
>TRBV6-1|.|TRBJ1-5|many
TGTGCCAGCACTACCTCCCCCAATCAGCCCCAGCATTTT
CASTTSPNQPQHF
>TRBV2|.|TRBJ2-7|few
TGTGCCAGCAGTGACCTAGCTCCCTACGAGCAGTACTTC
CASSDLAPYEQYF
>TRBV7-2|TRBD1|TRBJ2-2|once
TGTGCCAGCAGCCAGGACAGGGGACGCACCGGGGAGCTGTTTTTT
CASSQDRGRTGELFF
>TRBV18|TRBD1|TRBJ2-7|.
TGTGCCAGCTCACCTGAGGGACAGTTCCTCATAGGGAGTTACGAGCAGTACTTC
CASSPEGQFLIGSYEQYF
>TRBV5-6|.|TRBJ2-7|.
TGTGCCAGCAGCCGCGGACAGTTCGTCTCCTACGAGCAGTACTTC
CASSRGQFVSYEQYF
>TRBV7-3|TRBD1|TRBJ1-3|many
TGTGCCAGCAGCTTAAGCGCAGGGGGCTCTGGAAACACCATATATTTT
CASSLSAGGSGNTIYF
>TRBV5-6|TRBD1|TRBJ1-2|.
TGTGCCAGCAGCTTGCAGGGGGCCGGGACAGGGTTTGGCTACACCTTC
CASSLQGAGTGFGYTF
>TRBV18|.|TRBJ1-5|.
TGTGCCAGCTCACCGGAGGCGGGGCCTCAGCCCCAGCATTTT
CASSPEAGPQPQHF
>TRBV7-8|.|TRBJ2-5|.
TGTGCCAGCACCCCTAGGCGGGGAGGTTACCAAGAGACCCAGTACTTC
CASTPRRGGYQETQYF
>TRBV30|TRBD2|TRBJ2-5|.
TGTGCCTGGAGTGTTCGGGGGGGCCAAGAGACCCAGTACTTC
CAWSVRGGQETQYF
>TRBV6-5|TRBD1|TRBJ1-3|.
TGTGCCAGCAGTTACTCGGGACAGGGGAGGCGAAACACCATATATTTT
CASSYSGQGRRNTIYF
>TRBV19|.|TRBJ1-5|.
TGTGCCAGTAGTACTCGACAGTACCATCAGCCCCAGCATTTT
CASSTRQYHQPQHF
>TRBV12-5|.|TRBJ2-3|.
TGTGCTAGTGGTTTGGGAGACAGGCGAGATACGCAGTATTTT
CASGLGDRRDTQYF
>TRBV19|TRBD1|TRBJ1-2|few
TGTGCCAGTAGGGGGACAGGGGAGGACTATGGCTACACCTTC
CASRGTGEDYGYTF
>TRBV5-1|.|TRBJ2-7|.
TGCGCCAGCAGCTTGGACAGGGAGATCGCAGGGCAGTACTTC
CASSLDREIAGQYF
>TRBV19|.|TRBJ1-1|.
TGTGCCAGTACCTTTGGACAGATGAACACTGAAGCTTTCTTT
CASTFGQMNTEAFF